This record concerns one T cell receptor (beta chain) sequence. Its antigen is not known. The data stem from a study of cytomegalovirus exposure and HLA in healthy donors. This CDR3 is built from 13 residues. Germline lookup yields CDR1 SGHTA and CDR2 FQGNSA. With 0 bases removed from V and 8 bases from J, the gap between germline ends came to 10 bases. The PCR contained 60 Vbeta and 13 Jbeta primers. Repertoires were generated with immunoSEQ multiplex PCR, while TCRdb's copy carries only in-frame clones and drops some. This repertoire shows 90,000 to 110,000 clones, approximately 12% found once; its top ten account for approximately 15%. At the time of sampling, donors were nominally healthy, though unrecorded immune exposures were likely. Findings and limits, study-wide: Available immune exposure information covered CMV serostatus only. More than 150 TCR beta chains were listed as cytomegalovirus-associated. It has been reported that TCR beta sequences accurately predicted the HLA-A and HLA-B alleles of most subjects.

The clonotype originates from a man aged 40-49 years in good health and CMV-seropositive. The chain uses TRBV7-2 and TRBJ1-2; D is unresolved. Sequenced sample: PBMCs. CDR3 protein: CASSLASSGGYTF. The CDR3 DNA reads as TGTGCCAGCAGCTTAGCAAGCTCGGGGGGCTACACCTTC.